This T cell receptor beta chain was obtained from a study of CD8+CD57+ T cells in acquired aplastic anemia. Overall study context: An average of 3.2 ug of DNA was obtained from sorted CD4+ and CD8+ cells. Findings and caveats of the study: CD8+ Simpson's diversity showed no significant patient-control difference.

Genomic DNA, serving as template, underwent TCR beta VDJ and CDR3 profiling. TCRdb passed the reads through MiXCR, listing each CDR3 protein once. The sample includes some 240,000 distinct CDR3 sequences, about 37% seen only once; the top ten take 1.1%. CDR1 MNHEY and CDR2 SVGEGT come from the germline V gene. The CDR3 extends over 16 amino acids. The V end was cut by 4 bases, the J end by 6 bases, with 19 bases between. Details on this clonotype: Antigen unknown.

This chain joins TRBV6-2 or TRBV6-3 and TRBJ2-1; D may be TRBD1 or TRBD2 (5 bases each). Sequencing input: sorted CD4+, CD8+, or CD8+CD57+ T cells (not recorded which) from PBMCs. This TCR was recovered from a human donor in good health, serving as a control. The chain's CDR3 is CASSSPRGLVGNEQFF. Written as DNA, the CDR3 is TGTGCCAGCAGTTCACCCCGGGGCCTGGTTGGCAATGAGCAGTTCTTC.